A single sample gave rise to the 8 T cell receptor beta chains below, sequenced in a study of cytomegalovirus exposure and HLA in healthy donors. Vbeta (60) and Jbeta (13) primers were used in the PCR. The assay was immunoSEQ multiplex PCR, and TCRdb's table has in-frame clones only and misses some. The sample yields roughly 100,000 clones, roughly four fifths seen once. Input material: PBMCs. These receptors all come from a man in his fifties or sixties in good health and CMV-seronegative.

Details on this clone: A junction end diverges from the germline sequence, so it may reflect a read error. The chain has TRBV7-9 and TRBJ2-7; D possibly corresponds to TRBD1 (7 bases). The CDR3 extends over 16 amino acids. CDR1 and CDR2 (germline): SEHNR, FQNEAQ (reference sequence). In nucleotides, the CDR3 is TGTTCCAGCAGCTTAGAAATCCGGACAGGAGGGTACGAGCAGTACTTC. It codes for CSSSLEIRTGGYEQYF.

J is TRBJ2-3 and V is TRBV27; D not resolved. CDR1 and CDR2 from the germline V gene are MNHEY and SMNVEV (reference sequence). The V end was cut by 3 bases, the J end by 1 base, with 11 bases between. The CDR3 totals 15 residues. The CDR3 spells CASSFGSWGTDTQYF. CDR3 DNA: TGTGCCAGCAGTTTCGGGTCTTGGGGCACAGATACGCAGTATTTT.

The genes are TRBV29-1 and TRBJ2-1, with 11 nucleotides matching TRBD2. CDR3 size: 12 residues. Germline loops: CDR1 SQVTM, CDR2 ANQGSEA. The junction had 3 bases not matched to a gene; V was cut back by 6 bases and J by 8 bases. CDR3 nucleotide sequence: TGCAGCGTGACTAGCGGGACGGATGAGCAGTTCTTC. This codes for CSVTSGTDEQFF.

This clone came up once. CDR3 in DNA: TGTGCCAGCAGTTACGACCGGCCAGGGATGTACGAGCAGTACTTC. It specifies CASSYDRPGMYEQYF. The V gene is TRBV27, the J gene TRBJ2-7, with D perhaps TRBD1 (5 bases). The germline gives CDR1 MNHEY, CDR2 SMNVEV (reference sequence). The V and J ends lost 4 bases and 4 bases respectively, with 17 bases between them. The CDR3 runs to 15 residues.

DNA for the CDR3: TGTGCCAGCAGCGCGGACAGGGCCACCGGGGAGCTGTTTTTT. It yields the protein CASSADRATGELFF. This sequence joins TRBV9 and TRBJ2-2; 8 nucleotides align to TRBD1. With 3 bases clipped from V and 4 bases from J, the junction kept 2 bases outside the gene matches. The germline gives CDR1 SGDLS, CDR2 YYNGEE. CDR3 size: 14 residues.

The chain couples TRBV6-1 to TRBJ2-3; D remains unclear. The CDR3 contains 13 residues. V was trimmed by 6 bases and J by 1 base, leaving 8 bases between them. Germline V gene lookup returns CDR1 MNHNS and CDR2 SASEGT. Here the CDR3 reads CASSTVGTDTQYF. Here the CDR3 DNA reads TGTGCCAGCAGCACGGTGGGCACAGATACGCAGTATTTT.

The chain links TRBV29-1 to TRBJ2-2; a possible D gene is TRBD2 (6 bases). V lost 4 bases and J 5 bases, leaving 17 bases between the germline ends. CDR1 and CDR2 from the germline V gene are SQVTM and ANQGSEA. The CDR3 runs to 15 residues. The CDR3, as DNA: TGCAGCGTTGTCCGCGAGGCGGGAAAAACCGGGGAGCTGTTTTTT. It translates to CSVVREAGKTGELFF.

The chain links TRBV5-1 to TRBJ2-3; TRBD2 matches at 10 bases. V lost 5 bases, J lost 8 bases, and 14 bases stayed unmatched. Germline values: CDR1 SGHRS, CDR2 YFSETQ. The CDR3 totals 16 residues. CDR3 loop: CASSPTSGREPTTQYF. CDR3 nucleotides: TGCGCCAGCAGTCCCACGAGCGGGAGGGAGCCAACTACGCAGTATTTT. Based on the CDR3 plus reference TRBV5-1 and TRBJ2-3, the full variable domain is KAGVTQTPRYLIKTRGQQVTLSCSPISGHRSVSWYQQTPGQGLQFLFEYFSETQRNKGNFPGRFSGRQFSNSRSEMNVSTLELGDSALYLCASSPTSGREPTTQYFGPGTRLTVL.